This T cell receptor (beta chain) is from a study of identical twins. A note on this clonotype: The antigen is unknown.

One entry per CDR3 protein, called by TCRdb with MiXCR from the 5' RACE reads. Of some 500,000 distinct CDR3 sequences in the sample, around 20% were seen once. CDR3 length: 12 amino acids. CDR1 SNHLY and CDR2 FYNNEI come from the germline V gene. Trimming pared 9 bases from V and 10 bases from J, leaving 16 bases between. Study-wide findings and caveats: Models underestimated out-of-frame TCR alpha sharing in monozygotic twins.

These data were likewise used in another study, on T cells expressing NK-cell markers.

Sequenced input: CD4+ T cells sorted from blood. The sequence was obtained from a woman under 30 in good health. The genes are TRBV2 and TRBJ2-1, with D tentatively TRBD2 (5 bases). CDR3 region: CARNGPGEEQFF. CDR3 coding DNA: TGTGCCAGGAACGGACCCGGGGAGGAGCAGTTCTTC.